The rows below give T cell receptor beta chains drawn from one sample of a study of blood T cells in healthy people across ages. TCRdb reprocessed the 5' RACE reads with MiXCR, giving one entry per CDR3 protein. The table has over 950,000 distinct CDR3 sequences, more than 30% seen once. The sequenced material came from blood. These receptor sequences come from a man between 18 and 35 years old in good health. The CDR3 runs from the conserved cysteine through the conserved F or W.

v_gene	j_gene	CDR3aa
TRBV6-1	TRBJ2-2	CASRWGSTNTGELFF
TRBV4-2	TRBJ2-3	CASRESGSSTDTQYF
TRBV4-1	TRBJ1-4	CASSQSLGEKLFF
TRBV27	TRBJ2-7	CASSNGPQGYEQYF
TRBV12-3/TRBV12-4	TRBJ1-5	CASSLEGRTAGPQHF
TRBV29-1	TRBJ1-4	CSVGEQLNEKLFF
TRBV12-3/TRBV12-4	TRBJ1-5	CASRVQGIDQPQHF
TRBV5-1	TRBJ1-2	CASSLESPSLNYGYTF
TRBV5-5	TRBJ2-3	CASSLVTPTDTQYF
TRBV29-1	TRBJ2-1	CSVGETSALDEQFF
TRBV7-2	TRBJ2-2	CASSRLVAGELFF
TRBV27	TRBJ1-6	CASGLGPRYNSPLHF
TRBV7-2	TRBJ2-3	CASSLAETDTQYF
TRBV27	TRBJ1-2	CASSHSRLGTKNYGYTF
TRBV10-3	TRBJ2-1	CAIRSRGRDNEQFF
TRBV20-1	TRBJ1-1	CSVISRTGTGAEAFF
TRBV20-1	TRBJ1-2	CSARTGTYGCTF
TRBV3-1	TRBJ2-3	CASSQDGRGDTQYF
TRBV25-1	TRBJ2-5	CASSEGLALQETQYF
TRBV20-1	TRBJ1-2	CSAYDGTILYGYTF
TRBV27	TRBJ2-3	CASSLSTSESTDTQYF
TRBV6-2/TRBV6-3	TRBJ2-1	CASSYRGAPYNEQFF
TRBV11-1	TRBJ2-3	CASSLSLAVYTDTQYF
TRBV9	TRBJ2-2	CASSPEKRGELFF
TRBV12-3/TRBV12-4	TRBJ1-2	CASGSVGTKSYTF
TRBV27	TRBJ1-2	CASAHSTSSNYGYTF
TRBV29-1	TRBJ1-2	CSSSDSTF
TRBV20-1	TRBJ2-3	CSAPPPGGGVHTQYF
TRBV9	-	CASARAPGEQYF
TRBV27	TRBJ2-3	CASSPMGPVPDERADTQYF
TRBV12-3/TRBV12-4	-	CASSPSGTVYNEQYF
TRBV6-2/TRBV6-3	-	CASSYWRTGSVREQYF
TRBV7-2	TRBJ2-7	CASSKPLSIPYEQYF
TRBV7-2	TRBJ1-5	CASSLYPNQPQHF
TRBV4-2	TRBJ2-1	CASSQERGDYNEQFF
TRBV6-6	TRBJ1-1	CASSYTRANTEAFF
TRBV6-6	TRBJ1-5	CASSSQGDSNQPQHF
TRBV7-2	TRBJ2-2	CASRRGGGQSGELFF
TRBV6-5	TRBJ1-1	CASTPAGGNTEAFF
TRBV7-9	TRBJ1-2	CASSLLQDGYTF
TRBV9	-	CAGSVDPDDEQYF
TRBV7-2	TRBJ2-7	CASSPPTGERGEQYF
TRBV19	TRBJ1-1	CASSDTAGQTTGPAAFF
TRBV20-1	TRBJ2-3	CSARDGGTSTDTQYF
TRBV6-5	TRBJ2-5	CASSYSDRGGETQYF
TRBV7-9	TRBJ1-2	CASSLGDRGNYGYTF
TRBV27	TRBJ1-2	CVSTPGGFNYGYTF
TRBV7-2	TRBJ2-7	CASSLYASGATYEQYF
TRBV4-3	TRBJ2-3	CASSQNGLGGTDTQYF
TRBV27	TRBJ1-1	CASSSNHRQENTEAFF
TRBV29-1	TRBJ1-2	CSVEGRSYGYTF
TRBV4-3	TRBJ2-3	CASSQDDNTDTQYF
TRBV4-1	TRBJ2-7	CASSRPDRTYEQYF